The subject of this entry is one TCR beta chain. The antigen remains unidentified. At one of its ends the junction is not consistent with the germline gene, which may arise from a read error. Bulk tissue was left unsorted, and RNA and DNA were co-extracted from approximately 20-30 mg of it. Surgical resection treated primary liver carcinoma in the patients. The CDR3 totals 13 residues. Per germline, CDR1 SGHAT and CDR2 FQNNGV. This sample was taken from a study of tumor-infiltrating lymphocytes in primary liver carcinoma. Study outcomes and limitations: Relative to blood, tumors carried a significantly larger fraction of the repertoire in their top 250 clones (p = 0.039).

TCR beta cDNA was made from around 520 ng total RNA with a constant-region primer. It was through three nested multiplex PCR rounds of slightly modified ARM-PCR that TCR beta libraries arose. For around 10 cycles apiece, the opening two PCR rounds ran with TRBV1-TRBV30 forward primers and a C-beta reverse primer. TCRdb passed the multiplex PCR reads through MiXCR, listing each CDR3 protein once. The sample consists of roughly 20,000 distinct CDR3 sequences, roughly 85% of them appearing once. The sample taken for sequencing was liver tumor tissue from sampling region 1. Stated subset: tumor region T1, superior pole. The genes are TRBV11-2 and TRBJ1-2; TRBD1 might be the D (5 bases). The receptor comes from a woman aged 25-40 years with primary liver carcinoma and hepatitis B virus infection. The CDR3 sequence: CTSTQMGGGGYTF. The CDR3, as DNA: TGTACCAGCACTCAGATGGGGGGTGGAGGCTACACCTTC.